This entry lists 32 T cell receptor beta chains sequenced from one sample in a study of tumor and adjacent non-tumor tissue in lung cancer. The library came from three nested PCR rounds adapted from ARM-PCR protocols. TCRdb re-analysed the multiplex PCR reads in MiXCR, keeping a single row per CDR3 protein. The sample lists roughly 150,000 distinct CDR3 sequences, around 67% occurring once. This sample's RNA came from whole unsorted tissue. The source material was lung tumor tissue. These TCRs come from a man aged 60 to 69 with small cell lung cancer.

V usage is TRBV7-9 and J usage is TRBJ1-1, with D possibly matching TRBD1 (6 bases). V was shortened by 5 bases and J by 9 bases, with 13 bases between the two germline ends. The germline V gene has CDR1 SEHNR and CDR2 FQNEAQ (reference sequence). The CDR3 sequence is 12 residues long. In DNA, the CDR3 is TGTGCCAGCAGCCCAAACAGGGATCAAGCTTTCTTT. This translates into CASSPNRDQAFF. Variable domain in full (rest from reference TRBV7-9 and TRBJ1-1): DTGVSQNPRHKITKRGQNVTFRCDPISEHNRLYWYRQTLGQGPEFLTYFQNEAQLEKSRLLSDRFSAERPKGSFSTLEIQRTEQGDSAMYLCASSPNRDQAFFGQGTRLTVV.

The chain is built from TRBV12-3 or TRBV12-4 and TRBJ2-3, with 9 positions matching TRBD2. This CDR3 region has 14 residues. Unmatched junction bases numbered 6, after V lost 9 bases and J lost 2 bases. CDR3 residues: CARRLAGTTDTQYF. The CDR3 nucleotides read TGTGCCAGAAGGCTAGCGGGAACCACAGATACGCAGTATTTT.

The chain has TRBV28 and TRBJ2-2; 7 nucleotides agree with TRBD1. The CDR3 totals 15 residues. J gave up 7 bases and V 7 bases, and 12 bases lay outside the gene matches. Germline CDR1 MDHEN, CDR2 SYDVKM. CDR3 sequence reads: CASTLPTGPIGELFF. The CDR3 DNA reads TGTGCCAGCACCTTACCGACAGGGCCCATCGGGGAGCTGTTTTTT. The full variable domain, completed using reference TRBV28 and TRBJ2-2, is DVKVTQSSRYLVKRTGEKVFLECVQDMDHENMFWYRQDPGLGLRLIYFSYDVKMKEKGDIPEGYSVSREKKERFSLILESASTNQTSMYLCASTLPTGPIGELFFGEGSRLTVL.

Details on this clonotype: Compared with germline, one end of the junction differs, possibly owing to a read error. The V and J genes are TRBV11-1 and TRBJ2-6; D not certain. The CDR3 sequence is 15 residues long. Germline CDR1 reads SGHAT; CDR2 reads FQDESV (reference sequence). The CDR3 nucleotides are TGTACCAGCAGCCTACAACTCTCTGGGGCCAACGTCCTGACTTTC. This codes for CTSSLQLSGANVLTF.

A remark on this clonotype: This clone may be a read error of a much larger clone one base away. V usage is TRBV10-1 and J usage is TRBJ2-3; weak D call: TRBD2 (6 bases). This CDR3 region has 15 residues. Germline V gene data show CDR1 as WNHNN and CDR2 as SYGVQD (reference sequence). DNA of the CDR3: TGCGCCAGCAGTCAGGCGGGACTCCCGACAGATACGCAGTGTTTT. It translates to CASSQAGLPTDTQCF.

In this sample, this clonotype turned up many times. The junction departs from germline at one end; a sequencing error may be responsible. This sequence joins TRBV11-2 and TRBJ2-5, with D possibly TRBD1 on 6 matching bases. The germline gives CDR1 SGHAT, CDR2 FQNNGV. The length of the CDR3 is 14 residues. Written as DNA, the CDR3 is TGTGCCAGCAGCTTAGACACAGGGCAAGAGACCCAGCACTTC. The encoded protein is CASSLDTGQETQHF.

A remark on this clonotype: One junction end disagrees with the germline gene, perhaps due to a read error. The chain combines TRBV6-2 or TRBV6-3 with TRBJ2-7; D ambiguous. CDR1 and CDR2 from the germline V gene are MNHEY and SVGEGT. The CDR3 spans 13 residues. CDR3 loop: CASNGVSSYGQYF. In DNA form, the CDR3 reads TGTGCCAGCAACGGCGTGAGTTCATACGGGCAGTACTTC.

This clonotype occurred a few times. A much larger clone lies one base from this, so it may be a read error. The V gene is TRBV11-3, the J gene TRBJ1-3; D unclear. Germline values: CDR1 SGHNT, CDR2 YENEEA. The CDR3 loop spans 15 amino acids. The CDR3 nucleotides are TGTGCCAACAGCTTAGACGGCCACTCTGGAAACACCATATATTTT. This encodes CANSLDGHSGNTIYF.

A word on this clonotype: A much larger clone differs from this one at a single base, so this may be a read error. V is TRBV29-1 and J is TRBJ2-3, with D unclear. CDR1 and CDR2 (germline): SQVTM, ANQGSEA. This CDR3 is 11 amino acids long. Trimming took 5 bases from V and 8 from J, leaving 11 bases between them. CDR3 nucleotides: TGCAGCGTTCTGTTGGACGTTACGCAGTATTTT. Its protein is CSVLLDVTQYF.

The chain has TRBV5-4 and TRBJ2-7, with 9 bases that match TRBD1. The CDR3 spans 13 residues. Looked up from germline, CDR1 is SGHNT and CDR2 is YYREEE (reference sequence). The V segment lost 9 bases and the J segment 5 bases; nucleotides outside the gene matches: 9. CDR3 sequence (DNA): TGTGCCACCTGCCGGGACAGGGCCCACGAGCAGTACTTC. It codes for CATCRDRAHEQYF.

Turning to this clonotype: With a much larger clone just one base away, this may be a read error. The V gene is TRBV6-2 or TRBV6-3, the J gene TRBJ2-5; the D is unclear. Looked up from germline, CDR1 is MNHEY and CDR2 is SVGEGT. This CDR3 has 14 residues. In DNA, the CDR3 is TGTGTCAGCACATTCGCCCTCCGACCGGGGACCCAGTACTTC. It translates to CVSTFALRPGTQYF.

Notes on this clonotype: The CDR3 ends on some other residue instead of the conserved phenylalanine or tryptophan, so this is likely a read error. The rearrangement joins TRBV11-1 to TRBJ2-1; D perhaps matches TRBD2 (6 bases). Per the germline V gene, CDR1 is SGHAT and CDR2 is FQDESV (reference sequence). The CDR3 spans 16 residues. The CDR3 reads CGSSSGGRGIYNEQFL. The DNA of the CDR3 is TGTGGCAGCAGCTCCGGGGGTCGGGGTATTTACAATGAGCAGTTCTTA.

In regard to this clonotype: The junction departs from germline at one end; a sequencing error may be responsible. The V call is TRBV20-1, the J call TRBJ1-3, with D possibly matching TRBD1 (6 bases). The V gene's germline CDR1 is DFQATT and CDR2 SNEGSKA (reference sequence). There are 14 residues in the CDR3. CDR3 loop: CNARGIDSGNTIYF. The CDR3 nucleotides read TGCAATGCTAGGGGGATTGACTCTGGAAACACCATATATTTT.

For this clonotype: It is likely a read error, because the conserved phenylalanine at the end of the CDR3 is missing. This sequence joins TRBV11-3 and TRBJ2-5; unclear D gene. Per germline, CDR1 SGHNT and CDR2 YENEEA. The V end was cut by 7 bases, the J end by 5 bases, with 14 bases between. The CDR3 extends over 13 amino acids. The CDR3 bases are TGTGCCAGCAACTTTCAGGCAGTGGAGACCCAGTACTTA. Protein: CASNFQAVETQYL.

Notes on this clonotype: The junction departs from germline at one end; a sequencing error may be responsible. The rearrangement uses TRBV6-2 or TRBV6-3 and TRBJ2-7; 8 bases match TRBD2. The CDR3 contains 13 residues. From germline, CDR1 is MNHEY and CDR2 SVGEGT. CDR3 bases: TGTGCCAGCAGCAGCAGCGGGGGCTACGGGCAGTACTTC. Its translation: CASSSSGGYGQYF.

This clonotype was counted between two and nine times. It may be a read error: a sequence one base away is much more abundant. The genes are TRBV11-3 and TRBJ1-5; no definite D call. The germline V gene has CDR1 SGHNT and CDR2 YENEEA. The CDR3 is 13 amino acids. The CDR3 sequence is CASSLLADQLQHF. As DNA, the CDR3 is TGTGCCAGCAGCTTACTCGCCGATCAGCTCCAGCATTTT.

A remark on this clonotype: Lacking the conserved final phenylalanine or tryptophan, this CDR3 likely reflects a read error. The chain recombines TRBV28 with TRBJ2-1; 10 bases agree with TRBD2. Germline loops: CDR1 MDHEN, CDR2 SYDVKM. The CDR3 has 20 amino acids. V shed 3 bases, J shed 6 bases, and the junction held 20 bases outside the gene matches. For the CDR3, the DNA is TGTGCCAGCAGTTTCCCACCCCGGCTAGCGGGAGTACCCGGGGCCAATGAGCAGTTCTTA. Residues: CASSFPPRLAGVPGANEQFL.

This clonotype has more than one count but fewer than ten. Possible read error: a much larger clone is one base away. The conserved phenylalanine or tryptophan is not found at the CDR3 terminus, so this likely reflects a read error. This chain uses TRBV11-2 with TRBJ2-1, with 9 bases identical to TRBD1. Losses at the gene ends were 3 bases for V and 6 bases for J; bases not matched to a gene: 0. The CDR3 length is 13 residues. Germline V gene lookup returns CDR1 SGHAT and CDR2 FQNNGV. The CDR3 DNA sequence: TGTGCCAGCAGCTTGGACAGGGGCAATGAGCAGTTCCTC. It yields the protein CASSLDRGNEQFL.

About this clonotype: One base away lies a much larger clone, so this may be a sequencing read error. The CDR3: CACASGSFHEQYF. The CDR3 region has the DNA TGTGCCTGCGCTAGCGGGAGTTTCCACGAGCAGTACTTC. J is TRBJ2-7 and V is TRBV6-6, with 10 bases aligning to TRBD2. There are 13 residues in the CDR3. With 11 bases clipped from V and 5 bases from J, the junction kept 9 bases outside the gene matches. In germline, CDR1 is MNHNY, CDR2 SVGAGI (reference sequence).

The chain carries TRBV6-2 or TRBV6-3 and TRBJ2-3; a possible D gene is TRBD2 (5 bases). Trimming stripped 2 bases from V and 4 bases from J, with 16 bases between. CDR1 and CDR2 from the germline V gene are MNHEY and SVGEGT. This CDR3 region has 16 residues. The CDR3 sequence is CASSYTDSPLSDTQYF. The CDR3 bases are TGTGCCAGCAGTTACACGGACTCACCCTTATCAGATACGCAGTATTTT.

This chain connects TRBV6-1 to TRBJ2-7, with D perhaps matching TRBD1 (6 bases). V shed 7 bases and J shed 3 bases, with 16 bases lying between them. This CDR3 region has 14 residues. From germline, CDR1 is MNHNS and CDR2 SASEGT. The CDR3 sequence: CASTQNRGFYEQYV. DNA for the CDR3: TGTGCCAGCACACAGAATAGGGGGTTCTACGAGCAGTACGTC.

This clonotype appeared a few times. A much larger clone differs by one base, so this may be a read error. V usage is TRBV6-2 or TRBV6-3 and J usage is TRBJ1-1; D is possibly TRBD1 (5 bases). Trimming removed 5 bases at V and 4 bases at J, with 14 bases between. The CDR3 totals 14 residues. CDR1 MNHEY and CDR2 SVGEGT come from the germline V gene. This chain's CDR3 is CASSTFTRGTEAFF. The CDR3 DNA reads as TGTGCCAGCAGTACCTTTACAAGGGGCACTGAAGCTTTCTTT.

This clonotype was observed once. Sequence at one end of the junction differs from germline and may be a read error. V gene TRBV11-2 combines with J gene TRBJ2-2; 7 positions match TRBD1. The germline V gene encodes CDR1 SGHAT and CDR2 FQNNGV. This CDR3 comprises 16 residues. The CDR3 DNA sequence: TGTGCCGGCAGATTAATTGATAGGGGGCGGACCGGGGAGTTGTTTTTT. As protein: CAGRLIDRGRTGELFF.

This clonotype was counted only a few times. V is TRBV6-6 and J is TRBJ1-2; D is uncertain. The V gene's germline CDR1 is MNHNY and CDR2 SVGAGI (reference sequence). Between the trimmed V and J ends, which lost 2 bases and 0 bases, there was a span of 7 bases. CDR3 length equals 14 residues. The CDR3 coding sequence is TGTGCCAGCAGTTACGGCGGATCTAACTATGGCTACACCTTC. This gives the protein CASSYGGSNYGYTF.

To note about this clonotype: Compared with germline, one end of the junction differs, possibly owing to a read error. The J gene is TRBJ2-3, the V gene TRBV11-2; D not resolved. Germline V CDR1 and CDR2: SGHAT, FQNNGV. The CDR3 runs 15 residues. In DNA, the CDR3 is TGTGCCAGCAGCTTGGATATGAAAGGAGCAGATACGCAATATTTT. Residues: CASSLDMKGADTQYF.

Remarks on this clonotype: Because the CDR3 is missing its conserved closing phenylalanine or tryptophan, this is likely a read error. The chain combines TRBV5-1 with TRBJ1-5; D not resolved. There are 14 residues in the CDR3. Germline V lookup: CDR1 SGHRS, CDR2 YFSETQ. V shed 4 bases and J shed 0 bases, with 8 bases lying between them. CDR3 sequence: CASSEVYSNQPQHS. The CDR3 coding sequence is TGCGCCAGCAGCGAAGTCTATAGCAATCAGCCCCAGCATTCT.

With regard to this clonotype: One junction end does not reproduce the germline sequence, and a read error may be involved. This sequence joins TRBV28 and TRBJ1-6, with TRBD1 as a possible D gene (5 bases). The CDR3 contains 15 residues. The germline V gene encodes CDR1 MDHEN and CDR2 SYDVKM. CDR3 DNA sequence: TGTGCCAGCAGTTTTAGTCGGGGGGGTAATTCACCCTTCCACTTT. It translates to CASSFSRGGNSPFHF. The full variable domain, in which reference TRBV28 and TRBJ1-6 provide the parts outside the CDR3, is DVKVTQSSRYLVKRTGEKVFLECVQDMDHENMFWYRQDPGLGLRLIYFSYDVKMKEKGDIPEGYSVSREKKERFSLILESASTNQTSMYLCASSFSRGGNSPFHFGNGTRLTVT.

Remarks on this clonotype: This may be a read error, as it is one base from a much larger clone. The chain couples TRBV10-3 to TRBJ2-5; the D gene is possibly TRBD1 (6 bases). The germline CDR1 and CDR2 sequences are ENHRY and SYGVKD. The CDR3 totals 17 residues. In DNA, the CDR3 is TGTGCCATCAGTGAGTCGGGCATGGGGGCCGGAAAAGAGACCCTGTACTTC. Its translation is CAISESGMGAGKETLYF.

A word on this clonotype: One junction end disagrees with the germline gene, perhaps due to a read error. The V call is TRBV6-1, the J call TRBJ2-1, with no clear D. CDR1 is MNHNS, CDR2 SASEGT, per germline. This CDR3 spans 13 amino acids. The CDR3 DNA sequence: TGTGTCAGCAATGAAGTGAGTTCTAATAGGCGGTTCTTC. Protein: CVSNEVSSNRRFF.

As to this clonotype: The junction and the germline gene differ at one end; a read error may be behind it. The V and J genes are TRBV5-8 and TRBJ1-5, with D hard to call. Germline CDR1 is SGHTS and CDR2 is YDEGEE. This CDR3 contains 13 residues. CDR3 amino acids: CASNLERTQPQHF. CDR3 in DNA: TGTGCCAGCAACTTGGAAAGGACTCAGCCCCAGCATTTT.

As for this clonotype: An end of the junction differs from the germline gene, which may be a read error. This sequence joins TRBV20-1 and TRBJ1-2; 7 bases are shared with TRBD1. Germline values: CDR1 DFQATT, CDR2 SNEGSKA (reference sequence). The CDR3 spans 15 residues. CDR3 loop: CSASPLRQGRYDYTF. The DNA for the CDR3 is TGCAGTGCTAGCCCCCTCCGACAGGGTCGCTATGACTACACCTTC.

Of note for this clonotype: This sequence may be a read error, since a much larger clone differs from it by one base. The chain recombines TRBV7-8 with TRBJ1-1; D is possibly TRBD1 (6 bases). The CDR3 sequence is 15 residues long. CDR1 SGHVS and CDR2 FQNEAQ come from the germline V gene. CDR3 in amino acids: CASSLWPKGDTQAFF. The CDR3 bases are TGTGCCAGCAGCTTGTGGCCTAAGGGGGACACTCAAGCTTTCTTT.